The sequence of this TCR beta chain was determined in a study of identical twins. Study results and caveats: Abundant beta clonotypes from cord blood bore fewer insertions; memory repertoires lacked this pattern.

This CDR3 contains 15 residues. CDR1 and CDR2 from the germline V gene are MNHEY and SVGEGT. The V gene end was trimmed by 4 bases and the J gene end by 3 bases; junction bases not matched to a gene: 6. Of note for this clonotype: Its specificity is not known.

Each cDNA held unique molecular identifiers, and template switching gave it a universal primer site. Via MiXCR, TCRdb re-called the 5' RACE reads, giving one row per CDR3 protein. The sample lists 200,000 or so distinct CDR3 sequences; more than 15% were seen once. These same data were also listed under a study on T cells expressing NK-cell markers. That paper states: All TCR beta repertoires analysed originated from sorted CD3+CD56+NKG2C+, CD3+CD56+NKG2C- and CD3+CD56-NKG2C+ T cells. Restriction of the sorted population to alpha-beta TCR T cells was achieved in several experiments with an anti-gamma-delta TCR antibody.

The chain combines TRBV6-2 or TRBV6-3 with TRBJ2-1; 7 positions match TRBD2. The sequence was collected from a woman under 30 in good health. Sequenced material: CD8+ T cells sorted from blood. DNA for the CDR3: TGTGCCAGCAGTTTCGGGACTACGATCTACAATGAGCAGTTCTTC. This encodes CASSFGTTIYNEQFF.